Each of the 30 T cell receptor beta chains below was sequenced from the same sample in a study of blood T cells in healthy people across ages. It was with a sample-barcoded 5' primer and a J-beta primer mix that a second PCR of roughly 7 to 12 cycles was run. TCRdb re-derived calls from the 5' RACE reads in MiXCR, one entry per CDR3 protein. This table has about 940,000 distinct CDR3 sequences, around 48% appearing once. Material for sequencing was blood. The receptors originated from a man between 25 and 39 years old in good health.

V usage is TRBV5-1 and J usage is TRBJ1-3; D possibly corresponds to TRBD1 (6 bases). Trimming stripped 0 bases from V and 4 bases from J, with 11 bases between. CDR1 and CDR2 from the germline V gene are SGHRS and YFSETQ. The length of the CDR3 is 15 residues. The CDR3 is CASSLDRGPGNTIYF. The CDR3 region has the DNA TGCGCCAGCAGCTTGGACCGGGGGCCAGGAAACACCATATATTTT.

The gene calls are TRBV27 and TRBJ1-1; 7 bases are shared with TRBD1. Germline V gives CDR1 MNHEY, CDR2 SMNVEV (reference sequence). Trimming took 0 bases from V and 4 from J; bases not matched to a gene: 2. The CDR3 is 14 residues long. The CDR3 coding sequence is TGTGCCAGCAGTTTATCGGACAGGTCCACTGAAGCTTTCTTT. This codes for CASSLSDRSTEAFF.

This clonotype appeared once. This CDR3 is CASSRGPQTKPYEQYF. As DNA, the CDR3 is TGTGCCAGCAGCCGGGGGCCGCAAACCAAGCCCTACGAGCAGTACTTC. This chain links TRBV7-2 with TRBJ2-7, with D perhaps matching TRBD1 or TRBD2 (6 bases each). The germline CDR1 and CDR2 sequences are SGHTA and FQGNSA. V was clipped by 5 bases and J by 2 bases, with 19 bases between them. The CDR3 has 16 residues.

The chain employs TRBV2 and TRBJ1-2, with unresolved D. The germline CDR1 and CDR2 sequences are SNHLY and FYNNEI. V was shortened by 8 bases and J by 3 bases, with 16 bases between the two germline ends. The CDR3 consists of 14 residues. CDR3 amino acids: CASLPNFRDYGYTF. Written as DNA, the CDR3 is TGTGCCAGCTTGCCCAACTTTCGGGACTATGGCTACACCTTC.

The chain employs TRBV4-1 and TRBJ1-5; TRBD1 might be the D (6 bases). This CDR3 is 14 amino acids long. Trimming stripped 5 bases from V and 5 bases from J, with 13 bases between. Germline-derived CDR1 and CDR2 are MGHRA and YSYEKL. CDR3 DNA sequence: TGCGCCAGCAGCGCAAGGACAGCCGATCAGCCCCAGCATTTT. Its protein product is CASSARTADQPQHF.

There are a few counts of this clonotype. The chain has TRBV6-5 and TRBJ1-2; D is unresolved. Germline CDR1 reads MNHEY; CDR2 reads SVGAGI. The V gene lost 2 bases and the J gene lost 6 bases, with 13 bases spanning the gap. The CDR3 length is 14 residues. CDR3 in amino acids: CASSYTPTRDGYTF. The CDR3 coding sequence is TGTGCCAGCAGTTACACCCCGACTCGGGATGGCTACACCTTC.

The chain is built from TRBV6-5 and TRBJ2-1, with TRBD1 identical over 9 bases. Germline values: CDR1 MNHEY, CDR2 SVGAGI. The junction had 12 bases not matched to a gene; V was cut back by 5 bases and J by 13 bases. CDR3 length: 14 amino acids. CDR3 nucleotides: TGTGCCAGCAGTGGCACAGGGGGCACAAAGACCCAGTTCTTC. It specifies CASSGTGGTKTQFF.

The sample holds a few counts of this clonotype. The V call is TRBV7-2, the J call TRBJ2-7; 9 nucleotides align to TRBD1. Per the germline V gene, CDR1 is SGHTA and CDR2 is FQGNSA. J was trimmed by 0 bases and V by 3 bases; bases with no gene match: 6. CDR3 length: 16 amino acids. The CDR3 DNA reads as TGTGCCAGCAGCTTGCGGACAGGGGCGAGCTCCTACGAGCAGTACTTC. Its protein is CASSLRTGASSYEQYF. Combining the CDR3 with reference TRBV7-2 and TRBJ2-7 gives the whole variable domain GAGVSQSPSNKVTEKGKDVELRCDPISGHTALYWYRQSLGQGLEFLIYFQGNSAPDKSGLPSDRFSAERTGGSVSTLTIQRTQQEDSAVYLCASSLRTGASSYEQYFGPGTRLTVT.

The rearrangement joins TRBV7-2 to TRBJ1-1; D uncertain. The V end was cut by 6 bases, the J end by 0 bases, with 14 bases between. This CDR3 has 15 residues. CDR1 is SGHTA, CDR2 FQGNSA, per germline. The DNA of the CDR3 is TGTGCCAGCAGAACTCAAGGGATTCTGAACACTGAAGCTTTCTTT. The encoded protein is CASRTQGILNTEAFF.

V and J are TRBV10-3 and TRBJ2-7; no firm D call. The CDR3 extends over 13 amino acids. Looked up from germline, CDR1 is ENHRY and CDR2 is SYGVKD. The V end was cut by 2 bases, the J end by 6 bases, with 11 bases between. The CDR3 region has the DNA TGTGCCATCAGTGAGGAACTATACTTCGAGCAGTACTTC. Translation gives CAISEELYFEQYF.

Comment on this clonotype: One end of the junction is discordant with germline, which a read error may explain. DNA of the CDR3: TGTGCCACCAGTGATTTTTCCGGGACTAGCGGGGGTAGCTCCTACAATGAGCGGTACTTC. Its translation is CATSDFSGTSGGSSYNERYF. This chain connects TRBV24-1 to TRBJ2-1, with 14 bases matching TRBD2. CDR1 and CDR2 from the germline V gene are KGHDR and SFDVKD. This CDR3 spans 20 amino acids.

Only a few counts were recorded for this clonotype. The chain employs TRBV9 and TRBJ2-1; D not resolved. V lost 0 bases to trimming and J lost 6 bases, with 13 bases between them. The CDR3 totals 15 residues. Germline V lookup: CDR1 SGDLS, CDR2 YYNGEE. In DNA form, the CDR3 reads TGTGCCAGCAGCGTAGAGGGTCCGGCCCCCAATGAGCAGTTCTTC. Protein: CASSVEGPAPNEQFF. Full variable domain (outside the CDR3, taken from reference TRBV9 and TRBJ2-1): DSGVTQTPKHLITATGQRVTLRCSPRSGDLSVYWYQQSLDQGLQFLIQYYNGEERAKGNILERFSAQQFPDLHSELNLSSLELGDSALYFCASSVEGPAPNEQFFGPGTRLTVL.

This clonotype was seen just once. The chain carries TRBV6-2 or TRBV6-3 and TRBJ2-4; perhaps TRBD1 as D (5 bases). Trimming cost V 0 bases and J 0 bases, with 9 bases left between them. Germline assignment: CDR1 MNHEY and CDR2 SVGEGT. This CDR3 region has 16 residues. The CDR3 DNA sequence: TGTGCCAGCAGTTACTCGACAGTAAGAGCCAAAAACATTCAGTACTTC. Translation: CASSYSTVRAKNIQYF.

V is TRBV28 and J is TRBJ2-7, with D tentatively TRBD2 (6 bases). The germline V gene has CDR1 MDHEN and CDR2 SYDVKM. The V gene lost 3 bases and the J gene lost 4 bases, with 16 bases spanning the gap. This CDR3 is 15 amino acids long. CDR3 in amino acids: CASSLEGRKTYEQYF. For the CDR3, the DNA is TGTGCCAGCAGTTTGGAGGGGCGAAAGACGTACGAGCAGTACTTC.

Comment on this clonotype: This sequence may be a read error, since a much larger clone differs from it by one base. V usage is TRBV3-1 and J usage is TRBJ2-1; D may correspond to TRBD1 or TRBD2 (5 bases each). The CDR3 sequence is 14 residues long. Trimming shortened V by 1 base and J by 6 bases, and 10 bases separated the two germline ends. Germline V lookup: CDR1 LGHDT, CDR2 YNNKEL (reference sequence). CDR3 sequence reads: CASSQAGTRNEQFF. CDR3 DNA sequence: TGTGCCAGCAGCCAAGCGGGGACGCGCAATGAGCAGTTCTTC.

The chain carries TRBV6-2 or TRBV6-3 and TRBJ1-2; unclear D gene. This CDR3 contains 12 residues. Germline V gene sequence: CDR1 MNHEY, CDR2 SVGEGT. Trimming left V 2 bases short and J 3 bases short, with 4 bases between. Here the CDR3 DNA reads TGTGCCAGCAGTTACGAACACTATGGCTACACCTTC. Translated: CASSYEHYGYTF.

This clonotype was seen more than once but under ten times. The rearrangement links TRBV7-6 to TRBJ1-1; no definite D call. Trimming took 5 bases from V and 1 from J, leaving 8 bases between them. Germline V lookup: CDR1 SGHVS, CDR2 FNYEAQ. This CDR3 is built from 13 residues. The chain's CDR3 is CASSEEPNTEAFF. CDR3 DNA sequence: TGTGCCAGCAGCGAGGAGCCGAACACTGAAGCTTTCTTT.

The J gene is TRBJ2-7, the V gene TRBV4-1, with 10 bases that match TRBD2. The CDR3 totals 16 residues. CDR1 and CDR2 (germline): MGHRA, YSYEKL. The V and J ends lost 0 bases and 2 bases, in that order; junction bases with no gene match: 4. CDR3 sequence (DNA): TGCGCCAGCAGCCAAGATCTAGCGGGGGCGACCTACGAGCAGTACTTC. Its translation: CASSQDLAGATYEQYF.

The chain recombines TRBV18 with TRBJ2-7, with 10 bases identical to TRBD2. Per germline, CDR1 KGHSH and CDR2 LQKENI. The CDR3 is made up of 15 amino acids. V trimming: 6 bases; J trimming: 3 bases; junction bases outside the gene matches: 8. This chain's CDR3 is CASSLSGGVDYEQYF. CDR3 sequence (DNA): TGTGCCAGCTCCCTCAGCGGGGGGGTTGACTACGAGCAGTACTTC.

V is TRBV6-2 or TRBV6-3 and J is TRBJ1-2; the D gene is possibly TRBD1 (6 bases). The germline V gene encodes CDR1 MNHEY and CDR2 SVGEGT. With 5 bases removed from V and 4 bases from J, the gap between germline ends came to 11 bases. This CDR3 region has 13 residues. The DNA for the CDR3 is TGTGCCAGCAGTCGCAGGGGCAGCTATGGCTACACCTTC. This translates into CASSRRGSYGYTF.

As regards this clonotype: One end of the junction fails to match germline, which may point to a read error. The rearrangement uses TRBV3-1 and TRBJ2-3; TRBD2 aligns across 7 bases. From germline, CDR1 is LGHDT and CDR2 YNNKEL (reference sequence). The CDR3 has 14 amino acids. CDR3 in amino acids: CVSSRLLAKDTQYF. DNA of the CDR3: TGTGTCAGCAGCCGCTTACTAGCGAAGGATACGCAGTATTTT.

The J gene is TRBJ1-1, the V gene TRBV7-2, with 7 bases fitting TRBD1. V was clipped by 1 base and J by 2 bases; unmatched bases: 7. This CDR3 is built from 16 residues. Germline loops: CDR1 SGHTA, CDR2 FQGNSA. The CDR3 sequence: CASSLGQGEGNTEAFF. For the CDR3, the DNA is TGTGCCAGCAGCTTAGGGCAGGGGGAAGGAAACACTGAAGCTTTCTTT.

In its sample, this clonotype was seen many times. The chain uses TRBV10-3 and TRBJ1-2; a possible D gene is TRBD1 (6 bases). With 6 bases removed from V and 8 bases from J, the gap between germline ends came to 19 bases. The CDR3 sequence is 14 residues long. Germline V gene sequence: CDR1 ENHRY, CDR2 SYGVKD. The CDR3 reads CAIRLTGGDGGYTF. CDR3 DNA: TGTGCCATCAGGCTGACAGGTGGGGACGGGGGCTACACCTTC.

The genes are TRBV6-1 and TRBJ2-5, with 8 nucleotides matching TRBD1. The end of the DNA fits TRBJ2-7 better, so the J call may be wrong. CDR3 length equals 12 residues. CDR1 and CDR2 (germline): MNHNS, SASEGT. The CDR3 loop is CASDRGFSEQYF. The CDR3 nucleotides read TGTGCCAGCGACAGGGGTTTTAGCGAGCAGTACTTC.

CDR3 protein: CAWSVTRSSYNSPLHF. In DNA, the CDR3 is TGTGCCTGGAGTGTAACACGGAGCTCCTATAATTCACCCCTCCACTTT. The chain has TRBV30 and TRBJ1-6; D is ambiguous. Germline values: CDR1 GTSNPN, CDR2 SVGIG (reference sequence). The V end was cut by 0 bases, the J end by 0 bases, with 9 bases between. This CDR3 comprises 16 residues.

On this clonotype itself: Relative to the germline gene, one junction end is altered; a read error may explain this. V and J are TRBV4-1 and TRBJ1-5; D remains unclear. Germline CDR1 is MGHRA and CDR2 is YSYEKL. CDR3 size: 15 residues. The CDR3 here is CASSQPVGSNQPRHF. DNA of the CDR3: TGCGCCAGCAGCCAACCCGTCGGGAGCAATCAGCCCCGGCATTTT.

The chain couples TRBV5-1 to TRBJ1-2; 9 nucleotides agree with TRBD1. V shed 4 bases, J shed 3 bases, and the junction held 13 bases outside the gene matches. The germline gives CDR1 SGHRS, CDR2 YFSETQ. The CDR3 contains 17 residues. CDR3 amino acids: CASSVIAGQGLDYGYTF. The CDR3 DNA is TGCGCCAGCAGCGTTATCGCCGGACAGGGGCTCGACTATGGCTACACCTTC.

The chain links TRBV2 to TRBJ2-5; weak D call: TRBD1 (6 bases). Germline assignment: CDR1 SNHLY and CDR2 FYNNEI. The V end was cut by 6 bases, the J end by 5 bases, with 16 bases between. The CDR3 is 14 amino acids. CDR3 coding DNA: TGTGCCAGCAGGCTGGGGGCAGGTGTGGAGACCCAGTACTTC. As protein: CASRLGAGVETQYF.

The chain joins TRBV12-3 or TRBV12-4 to TRBJ2-3, with 13 bases matching TRBD2. The CDR3 runs to 21 residues. The J segment lost 0 bases and the V segment lost 5 bases, leaving 17 bases of the junction unmatched. The CDR3 here is CASSPLAGGLLARGSTDTQYF. The CDR3 DNA follows: TGTGCCAGCAGTCCACTAGCGGGGGGGCTTTTGGCGAGGGGAAGCACAGATACGCAGTATTTT.

This clonotype was counted only a few times. The J gene is TRBJ2-7, the V gene TRBV28, with unresolved D. Trimming cost V 5 bases and J 2 bases, with 13 bases left between them. The CDR3 has 14 residues. Germline V gives CDR1 MDHEN, CDR2 SYDVKM. DNA of the CDR3: TGTGCCAGCAGTCCCCCTTACGGAACCTACGAGCAGTACTTC. Translating it yields CASSPPYGTYEQYF.